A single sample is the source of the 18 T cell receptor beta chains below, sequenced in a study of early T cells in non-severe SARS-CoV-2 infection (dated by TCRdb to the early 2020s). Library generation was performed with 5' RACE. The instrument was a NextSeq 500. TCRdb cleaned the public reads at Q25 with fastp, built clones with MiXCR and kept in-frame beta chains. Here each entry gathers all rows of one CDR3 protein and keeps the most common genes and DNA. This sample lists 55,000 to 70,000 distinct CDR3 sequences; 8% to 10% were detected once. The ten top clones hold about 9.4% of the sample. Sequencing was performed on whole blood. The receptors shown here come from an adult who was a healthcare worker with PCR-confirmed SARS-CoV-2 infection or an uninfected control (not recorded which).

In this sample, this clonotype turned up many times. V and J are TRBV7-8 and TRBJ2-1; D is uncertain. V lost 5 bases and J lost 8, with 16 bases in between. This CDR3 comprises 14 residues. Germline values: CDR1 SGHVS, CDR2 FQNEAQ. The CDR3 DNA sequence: TGTGCCAGCAGCCGGGTGAAGCGATCAGATGAGCAGTTCTTC. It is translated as CASSRVKRSDEQFF.

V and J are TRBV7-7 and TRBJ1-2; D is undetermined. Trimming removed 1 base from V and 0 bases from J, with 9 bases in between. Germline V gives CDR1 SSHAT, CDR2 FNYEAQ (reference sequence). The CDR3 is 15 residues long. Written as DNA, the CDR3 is TGTGCCAGCAGCTTAGTACGTGGTGCTAACTATGGCTACACCTTC. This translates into CASSLVRGANYGYTF.

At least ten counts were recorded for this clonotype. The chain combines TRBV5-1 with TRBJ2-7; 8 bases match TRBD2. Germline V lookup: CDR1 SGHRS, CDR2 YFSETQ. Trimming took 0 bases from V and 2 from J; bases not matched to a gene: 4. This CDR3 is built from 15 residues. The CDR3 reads CASSLVVSGTYEQYF. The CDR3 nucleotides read TGCGCCAGCAGCTTGGTGGTTAGCGGGACCTACGAGCAGTACTTC.

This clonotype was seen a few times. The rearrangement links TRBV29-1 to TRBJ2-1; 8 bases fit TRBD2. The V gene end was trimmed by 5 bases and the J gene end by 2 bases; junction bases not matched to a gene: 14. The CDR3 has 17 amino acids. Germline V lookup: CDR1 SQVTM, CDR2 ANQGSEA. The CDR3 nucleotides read TGCAGCGTTAGGGGGGGAGCGGGAGCTGGCACCTACAATGAGCAGTTCTTC. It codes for CSVRGGAGAGTYNEQFF.

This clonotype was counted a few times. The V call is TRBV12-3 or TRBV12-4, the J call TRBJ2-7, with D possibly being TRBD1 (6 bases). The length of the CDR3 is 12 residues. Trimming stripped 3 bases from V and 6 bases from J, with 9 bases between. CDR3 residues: CASSFVGGEQYF. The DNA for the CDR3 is TGTGCCAGCAGTTTCGTAGGGGGCGAGCAGTACTTC.

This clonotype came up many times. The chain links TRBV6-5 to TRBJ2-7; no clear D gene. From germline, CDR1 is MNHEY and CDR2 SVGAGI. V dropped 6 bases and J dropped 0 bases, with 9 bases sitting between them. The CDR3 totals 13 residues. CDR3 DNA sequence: TGTGCCAGCAGGAGCGACCGCTCCTACGAGCAGTACTTC. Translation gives CASRSDRSYEQYF.

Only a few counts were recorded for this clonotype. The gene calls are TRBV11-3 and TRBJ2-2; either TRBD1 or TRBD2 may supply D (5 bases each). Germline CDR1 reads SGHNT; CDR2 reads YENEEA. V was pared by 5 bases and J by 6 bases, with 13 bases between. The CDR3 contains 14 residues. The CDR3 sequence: CASSRGPHSGELFF. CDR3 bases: TGTGCCAGCAGCCGGGGCCCTCATTCCGGGGAGCTGTTTTTT.

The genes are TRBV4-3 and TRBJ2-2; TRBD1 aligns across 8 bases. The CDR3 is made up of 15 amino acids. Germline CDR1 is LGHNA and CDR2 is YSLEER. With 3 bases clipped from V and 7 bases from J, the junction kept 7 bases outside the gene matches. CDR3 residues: CASSHAGTGGGELFF. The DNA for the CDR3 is TGCGCCAGCAGCCACGCCGGGACAGGCGGCGGGGAGCTGTTTTTT.

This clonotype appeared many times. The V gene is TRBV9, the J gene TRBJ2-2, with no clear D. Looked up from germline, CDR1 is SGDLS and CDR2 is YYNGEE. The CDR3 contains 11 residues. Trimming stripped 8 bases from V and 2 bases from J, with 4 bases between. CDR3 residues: CASYNTGELFF. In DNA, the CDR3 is TGTGCCAGTTACAACACCGGGGAGCTGTTTTTT.

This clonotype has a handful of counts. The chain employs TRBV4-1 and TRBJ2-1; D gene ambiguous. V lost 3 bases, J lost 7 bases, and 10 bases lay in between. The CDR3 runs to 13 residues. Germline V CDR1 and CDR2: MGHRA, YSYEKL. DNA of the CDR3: TGCGCCAGCAGCCAGGGCTCACAGAATGAGCAGTTCTTC. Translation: CASSQGSQNEQFF.

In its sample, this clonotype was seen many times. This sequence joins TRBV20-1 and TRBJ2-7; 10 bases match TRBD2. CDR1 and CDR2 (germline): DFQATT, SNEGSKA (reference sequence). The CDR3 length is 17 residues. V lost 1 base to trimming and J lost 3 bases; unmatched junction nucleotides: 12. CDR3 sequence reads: CSARGRPGLANYYEQYF. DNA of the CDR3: TGCAGTGCTAGAGGCCGGCCGGGACTAGCGAATTACTACGAGCAGTACTTC.

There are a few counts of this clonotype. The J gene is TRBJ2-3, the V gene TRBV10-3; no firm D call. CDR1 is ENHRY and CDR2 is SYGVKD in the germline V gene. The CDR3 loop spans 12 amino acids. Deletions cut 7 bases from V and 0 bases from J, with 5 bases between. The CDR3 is CAIKESTDTQYF. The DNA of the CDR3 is TGTGCCATCAAGGAGAGCACAGATACGCAGTATTTT.

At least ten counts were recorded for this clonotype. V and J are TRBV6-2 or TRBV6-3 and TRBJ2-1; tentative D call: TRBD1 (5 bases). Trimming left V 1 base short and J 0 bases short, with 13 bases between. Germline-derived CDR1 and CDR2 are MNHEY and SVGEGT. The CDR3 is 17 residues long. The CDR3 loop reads CASSYWVGVGSYNEQFF. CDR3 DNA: TGTGCCAGCAGTTACTGGGTAGGGGTTGGCTCCTACAATGAGCAGTTCTTC.

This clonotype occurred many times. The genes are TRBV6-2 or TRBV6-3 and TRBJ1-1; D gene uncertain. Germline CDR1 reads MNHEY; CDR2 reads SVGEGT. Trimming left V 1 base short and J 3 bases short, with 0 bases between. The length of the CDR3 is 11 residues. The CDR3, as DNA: TGTGCCAGCAGTTACTACACTGAAGCTTTCTTT. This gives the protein CASSYYTEAFF.

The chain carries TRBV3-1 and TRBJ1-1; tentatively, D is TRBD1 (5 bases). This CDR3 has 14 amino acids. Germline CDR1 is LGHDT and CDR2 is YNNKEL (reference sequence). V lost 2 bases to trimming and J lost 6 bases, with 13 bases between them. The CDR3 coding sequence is TGTGCCAGCAGCCAACCCGGGGGAAGCGCTGAAGCTTTCTTT. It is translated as CASSQPGGSAEAFF.

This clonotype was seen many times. The CDR3 sequence is CSAGPPSYEQYF. The CDR3 DNA is TGCAGTGCTGGCCCCCCCTCCTACGAGCAGTACTTC. The chain uses TRBV20-1 and TRBJ2-7; D gene unclear. The V gene's germline CDR1 is DFQATT and CDR2 SNEGSKA (reference sequence). CDR3 length: 12 amino acids. Deletions cut 5 bases from V and 0 bases from J, with 8 bases between.

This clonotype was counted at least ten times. CDR3 DNA: TGTGCCAGCAGCTTGGCCCTGGACAGGAGCTACGAGCAGTACTTC. Protein: CASSLALDRSYEQYF. The chain joins TRBV5-5 to TRBJ2-7; 7 bases map to TRBD1. Germline CDR1 reads SGHKS; CDR2 reads YYEKEE (reference sequence). This CDR3 contains 15 residues. The V gene end was trimmed by 0 bases and the J gene end by 3 bases; junction bases not matched to a gene: 6.

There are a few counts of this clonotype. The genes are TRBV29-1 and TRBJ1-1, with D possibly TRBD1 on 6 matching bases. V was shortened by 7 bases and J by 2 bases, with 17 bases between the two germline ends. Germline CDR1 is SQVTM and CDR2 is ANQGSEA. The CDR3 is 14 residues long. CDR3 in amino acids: CSAGTSSSNTEAFF. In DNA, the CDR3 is TGCAGCGCAGGGACAAGTTCTAGTAACACTGAAGCTTTCTTT.